The clone carrying this TCR beta chain was recorded many times. Its antigen is unidentified. The authors ran a second PCR of about 6 to 11 cycles using a sample-barcoded 5' primer and a J-beta primer mix. Each of the cDNA molecules was tagged by a template-switch adaptor with 12 random nucleotides. TCRdb independently ran MiXCR on the 5' RACE reads; one entry per CDR3 protein. The sample records roughly 900,000 distinct CDR3 sequences, roughly 52% being singletons. This CDR3 is built from 12 residues. V lost 3 bases, J lost 3 bases, and 5 bases lay in between. Germline CDR1 reads MNHNS; CDR2 reads SASEGT. This record belongs to a study of blood T cells in healthy people across ages. General study results and limits: Observed TCR beta diversity per million T cells went down as age went up. This fall followed a roughly linear course with age.

The rearrangement links TRBV6-1 to TRBJ2-5; no clear D. The clonotype comes from a young man in good health. The sequenced sample was blood. DNA of the CDR3: TGTGCCAGCAGTGAGGTTAAAGAGACCCAGTACTTC. Its translation: CASSEVKETQYF.